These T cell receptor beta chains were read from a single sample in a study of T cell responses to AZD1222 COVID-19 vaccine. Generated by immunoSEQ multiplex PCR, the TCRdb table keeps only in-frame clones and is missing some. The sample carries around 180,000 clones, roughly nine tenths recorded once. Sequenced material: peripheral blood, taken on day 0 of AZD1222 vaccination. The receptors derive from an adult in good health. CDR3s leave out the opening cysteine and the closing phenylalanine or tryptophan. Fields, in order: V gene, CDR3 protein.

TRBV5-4 ASSSKDNRGTQY
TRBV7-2 ASRSTRTGFGYEQY
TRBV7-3 ASSPTGLTGELF
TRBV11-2 ASSPGGPLTGELF
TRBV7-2 ASSLTGGAGETQY
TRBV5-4 ASAPGWGQETQY
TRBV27 ASSLSAVYNSPLH
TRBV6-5 ASSRPGYNTEAF
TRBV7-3 ASSLGVLETQY
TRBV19 ASRGRDFVGETQY
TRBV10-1 ASSETSTDTQY
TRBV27 ASSPVRRNTEAF
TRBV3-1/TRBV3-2 ASSQFGSNQPQH
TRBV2 ASRVDRGTEAF
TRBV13 ASRKGGTEAF
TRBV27 ASSFDRGGGDTQY
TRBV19 ASTVLWGGADNEQF
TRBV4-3 ASSQDGGTGELF
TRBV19 ASRSGGLMNTEAF
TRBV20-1 SAKTGGSYT
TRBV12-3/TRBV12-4 ASSRQGAHTQY
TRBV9 ASSAQGQRGNTDTQY
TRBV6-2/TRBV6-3 ASSSRAARMNTEAF
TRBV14 ASRLAGETQY